This T cell receptor (beta chain) was captured in a study of blood T cell repertoires in COVID-19. Study-wide context: Acute and convalescent COVID-19 samples came from the United States, Italy and Spain.

Method: immunoSEQ multiplex PCR; TCRdb's copy keeps in-frame clones and lacks some. The sample records about 130,000 clones, 75% to 90% being singletons. Cohort 3 recovered donors had two negative PCRs, clearance, or symptom resolution. J gave up 7 bases and V 3 bases, and 8 bases lay outside the gene matches. Looked up from germline, CDR1 is LGHDT and CDR2 is YNNKEL (reference sequence). This CDR3 comprises 15 residues. Sequencing input: PBMCs or T cells enriched from blood (not recorded which). V and J are TRBV3-1 (or the pseudogene TRBV3-2) and TRBJ1-4, with 7 bases identical to TRBD1. The TCR comes from a woman aged 50 to 65 who had recovered from COVID-19. CDR3 loop: CASSQIRGLGEKLFF. CDR3 DNA sequence: TGTGCCAGCAGCCAGATAAGGGGGCTCGGTGAAAAACTGTTTTTT.